This T cell receptor (beta chain) was recovered during a study of cytomegalovirus exposure and HLA in healthy donors. Study-wide points: V- and J-gene trimming in TCR beta was tied to a missense DCLRE1C variant by an analysis performed later. It was taken for granted in presence/absence analyses that sequencing depth across donors was roughly uniform. HLA-A and HLA-B allele assignments for most subjects were reportedly predicted accurately using TCR beta sequences.

The sample holds one count of this clone. Its antigen is unknown. There are 14 residues in the CDR3. The V end lost 9 bases, the J end lost 4 bases, and 18 bases lay between the germline ends. In germline, CDR1 is SNHLY, CDR2 FYNNEI. With 60 Vbeta and 13 Jbeta primers, the PCR was carried out. TCRdb keeps only in-frame clones here, not all; method: immunoSEQ multiplex PCR. The sample records around 190,000 clones, roughly 82% being singletons. The sequencing sample was made of PBMCs. This sequence originates from a girl aged 2-10 years in good health and CMV-seropositive. V gene TRBV2 combines with J gene TRBJ2-5; tentative D call: TRBD2 (6 bases). CDR3 coding DNA: TGTGCCAGTGGGAGGACGGGAAGAGGAGAGACCCAGTACTTC. Protein: CASGRTGRGETQYF.